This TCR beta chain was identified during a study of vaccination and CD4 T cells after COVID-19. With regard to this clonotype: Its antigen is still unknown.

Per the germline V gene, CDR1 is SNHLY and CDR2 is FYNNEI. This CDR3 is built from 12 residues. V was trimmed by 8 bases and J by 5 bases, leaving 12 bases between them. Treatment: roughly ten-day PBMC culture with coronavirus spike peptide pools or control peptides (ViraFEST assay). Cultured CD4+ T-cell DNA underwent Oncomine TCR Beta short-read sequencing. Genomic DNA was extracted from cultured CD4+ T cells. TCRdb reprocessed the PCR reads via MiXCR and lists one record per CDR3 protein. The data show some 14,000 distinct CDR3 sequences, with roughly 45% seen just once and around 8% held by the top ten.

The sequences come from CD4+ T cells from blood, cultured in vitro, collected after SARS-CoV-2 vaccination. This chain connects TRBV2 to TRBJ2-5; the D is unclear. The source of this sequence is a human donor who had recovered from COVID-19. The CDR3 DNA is TGTGCCAGCGACACGTTTCGGGAGACCCAGTACTTC. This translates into CASDTFRETQYF.